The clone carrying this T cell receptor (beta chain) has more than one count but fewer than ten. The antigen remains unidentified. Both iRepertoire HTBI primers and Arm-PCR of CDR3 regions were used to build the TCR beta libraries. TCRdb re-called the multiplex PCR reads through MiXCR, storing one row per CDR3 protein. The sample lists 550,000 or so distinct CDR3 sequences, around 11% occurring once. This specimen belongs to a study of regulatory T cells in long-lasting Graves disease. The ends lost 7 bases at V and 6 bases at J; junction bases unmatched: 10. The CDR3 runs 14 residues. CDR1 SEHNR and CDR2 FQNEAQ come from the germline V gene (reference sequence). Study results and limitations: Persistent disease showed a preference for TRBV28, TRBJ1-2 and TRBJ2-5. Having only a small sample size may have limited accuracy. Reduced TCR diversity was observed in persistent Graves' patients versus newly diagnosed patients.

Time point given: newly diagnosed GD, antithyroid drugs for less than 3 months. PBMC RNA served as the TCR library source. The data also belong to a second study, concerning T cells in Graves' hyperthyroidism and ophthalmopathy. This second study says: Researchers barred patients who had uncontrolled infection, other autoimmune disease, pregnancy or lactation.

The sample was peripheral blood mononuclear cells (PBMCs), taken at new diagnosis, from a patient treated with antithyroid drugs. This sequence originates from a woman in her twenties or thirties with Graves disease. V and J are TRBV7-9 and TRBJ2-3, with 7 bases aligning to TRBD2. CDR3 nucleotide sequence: TGTGCCAGCACCTGGGGGGGGGGGTTGGATACGCAGTATTTT. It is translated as CASTWGGGLDTQYF.